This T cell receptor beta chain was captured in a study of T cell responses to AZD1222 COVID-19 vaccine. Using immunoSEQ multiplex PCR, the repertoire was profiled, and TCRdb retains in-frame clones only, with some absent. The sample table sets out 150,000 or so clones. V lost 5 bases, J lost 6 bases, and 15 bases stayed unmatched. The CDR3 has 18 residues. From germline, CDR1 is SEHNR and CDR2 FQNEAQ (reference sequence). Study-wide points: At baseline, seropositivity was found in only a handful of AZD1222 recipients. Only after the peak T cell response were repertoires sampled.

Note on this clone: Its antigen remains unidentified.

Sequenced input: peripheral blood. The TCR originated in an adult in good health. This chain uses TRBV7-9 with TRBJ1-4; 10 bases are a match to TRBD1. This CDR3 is CASSRTVRATGGDEKLFF. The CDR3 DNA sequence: TGTGCCAGCAGCCGAACCGTCCGAGCGACAGGGGGCGATGAAAAACTGTTTTTT.